These T cell receptor beta chains were read from a single sample in a study of shared clonotypes between healthy human individuals. Sequencing was performed with immunoSEQ multiplex PCR; in TCRdb, only in-frame clones are kept and a portion is missing. The table has approximately 1,000,000 clones, around 78% seen once; the top ten hold roughly 0.56%. Sample: memory CD4+ T cells from PBMCs. These receptors originate from a man between 18 and 35 years old in good health. Some clones in this sample may be carry-over from other donors' samples. Each CDR3 is given with its conserved first and last residue. Each record gives: V gene, D gene, J gene, clone size, CDR3 DNA, CDR3 protein. D genes are given only for firm matches. A clone size is listed for some rows: how often the clone was seen (once, few, many), or a class if it is expanded.

TRBV4-3	TRBD1	TRBJ2-7	once	TGCGCCAGCAGCCAAGATCGGGACAGTGGTTACGAGCAGTACTTC	CASSQDRDSGYEQYF
TRBV28	TRBD1	TRBJ1-1	NA	TGTGCCAGCTGGTGGACAGGGGGTTTGAGGACTGAAGCTTTCTTT	CASWWTGGLRTEAFF
TRBV4-3	NA	TRBJ1-6	NA	TGCGCCAGCAGCCAAGATCCGAGTTCACCCCTCCACTTT	CASSQDPSSPLHF
TRBV5-1	NA	TRBJ2-4	NA	TGCGCCAGCAGCTTGGCCCCCGGGGTAGCCAAAAACATTCAGTACTTC	CASSLAPGVAKNIQYF
TRBV6-1	NA	TRBJ1-4	NA	TGTGCCAGCAGTGAAACCGGGAACGGGGAAAAACTGTTTTTT	CASSETGNGEKLFF
TRBV29-1	NA	TRBJ1-1	few	TGCAGCGCCGAGCCCTATATGAACACTGAAGCTTTCTTT	CSAEPYMNTEAFF
TRBV7-2	NA	TRBJ2-4	NA	TGTGCCAGCAGCGCCACCGGGACACAAAACATTCAGTACTTC	CASSATGTQNIQYF
TRBV28	NA	TRBJ2-3	NA	TGTGCCAGCAAAGGTGGGGGGACTCCTGAAGGTTACACAGATACGCAGTATTTT	CASKGGGTPEGYTDTQYF
TRBV5-1	TRBD1	TRBJ2-1	NA	TGCGCCAGCAGCTACGACAGGGAACGGGAGCAGTTCTTC	CASSYDREREQFF
TRBV4-1	NA	TRBJ1-4	few	TGCGCCAGCAGCCCCGGCAATGAAAAACTGTTTTTT	CASSPGNEKLFF
TRBV5-1	NA	TRBJ1-4	NA	TGCGCCAGCAGCCCGTCCAGGGGAAATGAAAAACTGTTTTTT	CASSPSRGNEKLFF
TRBV27	TRBD2	TRBJ2-7	NA	TGTGCCAGCAGCCTGCTAGCGGCAGGCTCCTACGAGCAGTACTTC	CASSLLAAGSYEQYF
TRBV19	NA	TRBJ2-7	NA	TGTGCCAGTAGTATCCAATTCTCCCGGGAGCTATACGAGCAGTACTTC	CASSIQFSRELYEQYF
TRBV11-2	TRBD1	TRBJ2-7	NA	TGTGCCAGCAGCTTCACGGGGGACAGGGAATACGAGCAGTACTTC	CASSFTGDREYEQYF
TRBV4-1	TRBD1	TRBJ2-5	NA	TGCGCCAGCAGCCGTACGGGACAGGGCCGCCAAGAGACCCAGTACTTC	CASSRTGQGRQETQYF
TRBV6-1	NA	TRBJ1-2	once	TGTGCCAGCAGCCGAGAAGCCTCCGGATCTGGCTACACCTTC	CASSREASGSGYTF
TRBV27	NA	TRBJ2-2	NA	TGTGCCAGCAGTTTCGGAAGGGAGAACACCGGGGAGCTGTTTTTT	CASSFGRENTGELFF
TRBV14	NA	TRBJ1-2	NA	TGTGCCAGCAGCCGGGAAGGGGCAGTAAAAACCTTC	CASSREGAVKTF
TRBV7-9	NA	TRBJ1-1	NA	TGTGCCAGCAGCTCGGGGCGGGGCCTGAACACTGAAGCTTTCTTT	CASSSGRGLNTEAFF
TRBV25-1	NA	TRBJ2-5	NA	TGTGCCAGCAGTGATTTCCCCCTCCCGACCCAGTACTTC	CASSDFPLPTQYF
TRBV9	NA	TRBJ2-5	NA	TGTGCCAGCAGCCCCCAACCAGACGAAGAGACCCAGTACTTC	CASSPQPDEETQYF
TRBV29-1	NA	TRBJ1-2	NA	TGCAGCGTTGAGGGCAGCGCCACAAACTATGGCTACACCTTC	CSVEGSATNYGYTF
TRBV13	NA	TRBJ1-2	NA	TGTGCCAGCAGCCCCTCGAGGCAGAACTATGGCTACACCTTC	CASSPSRQNYGYTF
TRBV28	NA	TRBJ1-2	NA	TGTGCCAGCAGTTTATATCGCGACGGCTACACCTTC	CASSLYRDGYTF